This T cell receptor (beta chain) was observed in a study of cytomegalovirus exposure and HLA in healthy donors. Profiled with immunoSEQ multiplex PCR; TCRdb holds only in-frame clones, not every one. In the table there are tens of thousands of clones, 90% to 95% of which are singletons. Unmatched junction bases numbered 9, after V lost 4 bases and J lost 5 bases. The CDR3 loop spans 15 amino acids. CDR1 MGHDK and CDR2 SYGVNS come from the germline V gene. Among the 120 or so subjects of the validation cohort, separate from the roughly 700-subject first cohort, were the donors. The chain uses TRBV25-1 and TRBJ2-3, with TRBD1 matching over 7 bases. This clonotype was sampled from a man aged 18-30 years in good health and CMV-seronegative. Sequenced material: PBMCs. CDR3 protein: CASSALGQGEDTQYF. The CDR3 bases are TGTGCCAGCAGTGCCCTAGGCCAGGGGGAAGATACGCAGTATTTT.